This T cell receptor (beta chain) is drawn from a study of blood T cell repertoires in COVID-19 (dated by TCRdb to 2018 to 2021). About the study as a whole: The collaborator samples originated in the United States, Italy and Spain and spanned the acute and convalescent phases of COVID-19. The dataset comprised deeply sampled blood TCRbeta repertoires from subjects exposed to, actively infected with, or recovered from COVID-19. The repertoires were released in a freely available public database intended as a resource for research on the immune response to SARS-CoV-2. The sample metadata nearly always contained a de-identified subject ID, COVID-19 status, age in years and sex. The prospective study material was composed of cDNA or gDNA derived from T cells, B-cell-depleted T cells, or PBMCs. Where available, HLA class I and class II types were taken from metadata supplied by the sample provider and were not determined by assay-based typing. Samples were obtained from the ongoing ImmuneRACE study (first 160 participants) and from about 1,300 subjects provided by 6 global collaborators. General study outcomes and caveats: The amount of clinical and demographic metadata varied by source and participant and was provided uncurated.

About this clone: The antigen it recognizes is unknown. No much larger clonotype is one base removed from it; base qualities were not supplied.

TCRbeta CDR3 regions were amplified from genomic DNA using the immunoSEQ Assay, a bias-controlled multiplex PCR. Per the source publication's procedure: The number of nucleated cells in each sample was estimated from the amplification of reference gene primers within the assay. To quantify the absolute abundance of each unique TCRbeta CDR3 rearrangement, sequence reads were collapsed and filtered. Productive Simpson clonality was computed per sample as the square root of Simpson's diversity index over productive rearrangements. Not all clones reach the TCRdb copy of this immuneACCESS table, which keeps in-frame sequences only. Checked studies attribute under half of the gap to unresolved V genes and leave the rest unexplained. D and trimming come from the DNA, and the V and J calls and clone size come from that table. The sample includes approximately 200,000 clones, with approximately 92% observed a single time. The ten largest clones take up around 3.2% of the sample.

Reading the germline V gene (reference sequence) gives CDR1 MNHNY and CDR2 SVGAGI. V is reduced by 5 bases and J by 1 base, leaving a spacing of 9 bases between them. Including the terminal cysteine and phenylalanine, the CDR3 comprises 14 residues. Solely the CDR3 DNA is kept, with 42 bases framed from the first base. Enrolling through a virtual design, the prospective study's participants ranged in age from about 18 to 89 years and lived across some 23 United States geographic areas. Cohort assignment in the prospective study relied on participant-reported clinical history from a screening survey and a study questionnaire. In the prospective study, mobile phlebotomists collected whole blood, serum and a nasopharyngeal or oropharyngeal swab from each participant. Additional blood draws and questionnaires over an approximately 2-month period could optionally be provided by prospective study participants. Prospective study blood samples were shipped either frozen or at room temperature before DNA extraction.

The sequence was obtained from a woman aged 18-29 years in a cohort exposed to, infected with or recovered from COVID-19 (not recorded which). The material sequenced was PBMCs or T cells enriched from blood (not recorded which). The V and J segments used are TRBV6-6 and TRBJ1-5, and possibly TRBD1, on 5 matching bases. In nucleotides, the sequence is TGTGCCAGCAGTCCACAGGTCAGCAATCAGCCCCAGCATTTT. It codes for CASSPQVSNQPQHF.